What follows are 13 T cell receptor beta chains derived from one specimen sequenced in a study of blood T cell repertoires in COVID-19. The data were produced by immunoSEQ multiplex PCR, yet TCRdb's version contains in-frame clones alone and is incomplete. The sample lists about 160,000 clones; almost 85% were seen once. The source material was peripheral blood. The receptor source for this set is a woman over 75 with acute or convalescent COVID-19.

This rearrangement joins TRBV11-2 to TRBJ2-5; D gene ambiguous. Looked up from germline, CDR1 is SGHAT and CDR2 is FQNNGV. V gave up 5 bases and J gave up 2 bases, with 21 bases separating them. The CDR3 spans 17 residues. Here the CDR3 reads CASSPSPRRKPQETQYF. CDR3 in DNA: TGTGCCAGCAGCCCCTCTCCTCGGCGGAAGCCTCAAGAGACCCAGTACTTC.

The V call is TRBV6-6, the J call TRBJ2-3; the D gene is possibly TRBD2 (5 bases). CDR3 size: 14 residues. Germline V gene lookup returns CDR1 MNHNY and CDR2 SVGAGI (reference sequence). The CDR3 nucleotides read TGTGCATCCCTCCAGCATGCGGGCTCGGATACGCAGTATTTT. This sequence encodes CASLQHAGSDTQYF.

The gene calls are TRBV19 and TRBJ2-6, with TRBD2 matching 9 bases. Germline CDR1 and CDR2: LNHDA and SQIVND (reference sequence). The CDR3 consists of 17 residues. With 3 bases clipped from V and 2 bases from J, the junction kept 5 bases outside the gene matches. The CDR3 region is CASSIVAGVTGANVLTF. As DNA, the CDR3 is TGTGCCAGTAGTATTGTAGCGGGAGTCACTGGGGCCAACGTCCTGACTTTC.

The CDR3 is CASSPRTLIYEQYF. The CDR3 nucleotides read TGCGCCAGCAGTCCCAGGACTTTAATCTACGAGCAGTACTTC. V gene TRBV5-1 combines with J gene TRBJ2-7; maybe TRBD2 (5 bases). V shed 5 bases and J shed 3 bases, with 15 bases lying between them. Germline V CDR1 and CDR2: SGHRS, YFSETQ. The CDR3 length is 14 residues. Together with reference TRBV5-1 and TRBJ2-7, the CDR3 gives the full variable domain: KAGVTQTPRYLIKTRGQQVTLSCSPISGHRSVSWYQQTPGQGLQFLFEYFSETQRNKGNFPGRFSGRQFSNSRSEMNVSTLELGDSALYLCASSPRTLIYEQYFGPGTRLTVT.

CDR3 in amino acids: CASSVDPLTAGELFF. The CDR3 bases are TGTGCCAGCAGCGTAGACCCCCTAACCGCCGGGGAGCTGTTTTTT. The chain is built from TRBV9 and TRBJ2-2, with D unclear. Germline CDR1 reads SGDLS; CDR2 reads YYNGEE. Trimming shortened V by 0 bases and J by 6 bases, and 12 bases separated the two germline ends. The CDR3 consists of 15 residues.

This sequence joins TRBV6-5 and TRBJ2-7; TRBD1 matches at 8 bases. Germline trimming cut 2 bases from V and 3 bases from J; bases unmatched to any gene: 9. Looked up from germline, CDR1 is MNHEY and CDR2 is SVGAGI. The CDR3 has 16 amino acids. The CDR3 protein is CASSYPGQGGYYEQYF. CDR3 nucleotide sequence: TGTGCCAGCAGTTACCCAGGACAGGGAGGTTACTACGAGCAGTACTTC.

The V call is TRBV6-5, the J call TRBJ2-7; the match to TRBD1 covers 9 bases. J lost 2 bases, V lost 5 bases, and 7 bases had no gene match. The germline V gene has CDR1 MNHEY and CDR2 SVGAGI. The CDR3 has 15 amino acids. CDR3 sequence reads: CASSQQDRGPYEQYF. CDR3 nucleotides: TGTGCCAGCAGTCAACAGGACAGGGGACCCTACGAGCAGTACTTC.

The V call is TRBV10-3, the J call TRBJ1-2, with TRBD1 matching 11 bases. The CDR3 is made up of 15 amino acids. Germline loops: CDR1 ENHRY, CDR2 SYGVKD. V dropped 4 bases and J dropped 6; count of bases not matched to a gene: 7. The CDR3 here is CAISGGTGGLDGYTF. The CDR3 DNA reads TGTGCCATCAGTGGGGGGACAGGGGGGCTGGATGGCTACACCTTC.

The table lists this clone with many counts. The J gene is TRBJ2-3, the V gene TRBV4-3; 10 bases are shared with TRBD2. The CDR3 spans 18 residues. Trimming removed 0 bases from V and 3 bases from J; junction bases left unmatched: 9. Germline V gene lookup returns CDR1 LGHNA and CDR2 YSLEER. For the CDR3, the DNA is TGCGCCAGCAGCCAAGAATGGGCTAGCGGGAGTACGACAGATACGCAGTATTTT. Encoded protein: CASSQEWASGSTTDTQYF.

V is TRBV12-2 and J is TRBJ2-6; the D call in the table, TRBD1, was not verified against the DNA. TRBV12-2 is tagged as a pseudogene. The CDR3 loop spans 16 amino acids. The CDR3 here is CASYGQGGSGANVLTF. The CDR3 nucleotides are TGTGCAAGTTACGGACAGGGAGGGTCTGGGGCCAACGTCCTGACTTTC.

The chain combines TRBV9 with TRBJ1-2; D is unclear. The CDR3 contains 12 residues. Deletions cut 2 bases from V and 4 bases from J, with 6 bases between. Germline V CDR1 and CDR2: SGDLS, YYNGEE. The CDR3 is CASSVIGYGYTF. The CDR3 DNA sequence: TGTGCCAGCAGCGTTATCGGCTATGGCTACACCTTC.

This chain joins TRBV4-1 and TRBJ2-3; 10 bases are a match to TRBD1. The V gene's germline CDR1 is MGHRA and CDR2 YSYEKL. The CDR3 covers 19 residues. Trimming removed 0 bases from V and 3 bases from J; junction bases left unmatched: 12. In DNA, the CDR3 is TGCGCCAGCAGCCAAGACTTCAAGCCGGGACAGGGGAGGACAGATACGCAGTATTTT. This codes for CASSQDFKPGQGRTDTQYF.

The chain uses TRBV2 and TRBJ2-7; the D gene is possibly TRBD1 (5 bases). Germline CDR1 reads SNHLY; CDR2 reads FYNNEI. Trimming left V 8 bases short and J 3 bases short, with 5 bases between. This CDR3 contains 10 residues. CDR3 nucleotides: TGTGCCAGCCAGGGCTACGAGCAGTACTTC. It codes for CASQGYEQYF.